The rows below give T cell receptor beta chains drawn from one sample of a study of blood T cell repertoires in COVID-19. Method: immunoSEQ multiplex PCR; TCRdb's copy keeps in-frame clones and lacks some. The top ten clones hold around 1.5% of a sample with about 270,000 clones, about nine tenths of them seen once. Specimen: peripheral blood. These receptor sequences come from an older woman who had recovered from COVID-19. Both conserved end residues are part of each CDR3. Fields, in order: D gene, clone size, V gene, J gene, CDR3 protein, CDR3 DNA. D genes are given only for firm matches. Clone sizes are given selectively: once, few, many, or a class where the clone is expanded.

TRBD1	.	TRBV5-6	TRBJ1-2	CASSSGQALPGYGYTF	TGTGCCAGCAGCTCCGGACAGGCGCTACCAGGCTATGGCTACACCTTC
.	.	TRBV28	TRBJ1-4	CASSLRQGWEKLFF	TGTGCCAGCAGTTTGAGGCAGGGGTGGGAAAAACTGTTTTTT
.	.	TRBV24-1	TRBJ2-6	CATSDSRIALSGANVLTF	TGTGCCACCAGTGATTCCCGGATAGCTCTCTCTGGGGCCAACGTCCTGACTTTC
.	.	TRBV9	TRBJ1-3	CASSVGGYSGNTIYF	TGTGCCAGCAGCGTTGGCGGATACTCTGGAAACACCATATATTTT
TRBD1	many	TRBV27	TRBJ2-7	CASSFQWDRRPYEQYF	TGTGCCAGCAGTTTCCAGTGGGACAGGCGTCCCTACGAGCAGTACTTC
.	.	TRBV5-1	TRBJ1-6	CASSLSAVRATQPWSSYNSPLHF	TGCGCCAGCAGCTTGTCAGCGGTGAGGGCCACTCAGCCTTGGAGCTCCTATAATTCACCCCTCCACTTT
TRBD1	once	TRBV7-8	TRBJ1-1	CASSLGGNRGEAFF	TGTGCCAGCAGCTTGGGGGGCAACAGGGGGGAAGCTTTCTTT
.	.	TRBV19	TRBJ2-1	CASSLRDSLEPFF	TGTGCCAGTAGTCTCCGGGACTCACTCGAGCCCTTCTTC
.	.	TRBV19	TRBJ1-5	CASSVDRLGNQPQHF	TGTGCCAGTAGTGTCGACAGGCTTGGAAATCAGCCCCAGCATTTT
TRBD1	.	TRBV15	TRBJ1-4	CATSDPGQGVEKLFF	TGTGCCACCAGCGACCCGGGACAGGGTGTTGAAAAACTGTTTTTT
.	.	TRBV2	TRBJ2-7	CAIRVKRSSYEQYF	TGTGCGATCAGGGTAAAGAGGAGCTCCTACGAGCAGTACTTC
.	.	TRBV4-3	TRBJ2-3	CASSQARDTDTQYF	TGCGCCAGCAGCCAAGCCCGGGACACAGATACGCAGTATTTT
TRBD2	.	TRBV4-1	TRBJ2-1	CASSQEASGGVNEQFF	TGCGCCAGCAGCCAAGAGGCTAGCGGGGGTGTGAATGAGCAGTTCTTC